This TCR beta chain was retrieved from a study of cytomegalovirus exposure and HLA in healthy donors. Study at large: The approximately 670 first-cohort repertoires and the 95 to 150 validation repertoires shared the same platform, a later analysis reported. Study-level results: The dataset shows that most TCR sequences were rare, while some public TCRs occurred in many donors. According to a subsequent analysis, TCR clusters from the first cohort were inclined to appear together in the 120 validation repertoires.

Germline V CDR1 and CDR2: MNHEY, SVGAGI. The CDR3 length is 16 residues. With 0 bases removed from V and 2 bases from J, the gap between germline ends came to 11 bases. Clones were read by immunoSEQ multiplex PCR, and TCRdb kept only the in-frame ones, dropping some. The sample holds around 250,000 clones, 90% seen once. As for this clone: What it binds is unknown.

The chain employs TRBV6-5 and TRBJ1-3; no clear D gene. The TCR originated in a woman between 18 and 29 years old in good health and CMV-seronegative. The sequencing input was PBMCs. CDR3 sequence reads: CASSYSLAAAGNTIYF. As DNA, the CDR3 is TGTGCCAGCAGTTACTCCCTCGCGGCCGCTGGAAACACCATATATTTT.